What follows are 23 T cell receptor beta chains derived from one specimen sequenced in a study of cytomegalovirus exposure and HLA in healthy donors. PCR used 60 Vbeta primers and 13 Jbeta primers. Sequencing used immunoSEQ multiplex PCR; TCRdb keeps in-frame clones, though not all of them. This table has over 100,000 clones, around four fifths appearing once. The sequencing input was PBMCs. The source is a man aged 35-49 years in good health and CMV-seronegative.

The chain couples TRBV18 to TRBJ1-2; 9 bases line up with TRBD1. Per germline, CDR1 KGHSH and CDR2 LQKENI. The V and J ends lost 4 bases and 0 bases, in that order; junction bases with no gene match: 3. This CDR3 comprises 15 residues. The CDR3 is CASSLRTGANYGYTF. In DNA form, the CDR3 reads TGTGCCAGCTCACTCAGGACAGGGGCTAACTATGGCTACACCTTC. Full variable domain (missing parts from reference TRBV18 and TRBJ1-2): NAGVMQNPRHLVRRRGQEARLRCSPMKGHSHVYWYRQLPEEGLKFMVYLQKENIIDESGMPKERFSAEFPKEGPSILRIQQVVRGDSAAYFCASSLRTGANYGYTFGSGTRLTVV.

V gene TRBV5-1 combines with J gene TRBJ2-3; TRBD2 agrees at 8 bases. This CDR3 has 14 residues. Germline V gives CDR1 SGHRS, CDR2 YFSETQ. V lost 4 bases and J lost 4; bases outside the gene matches: 5. CDR3 bases: TGCGCCAGCAGCCGTGGACTAGCCTCAGATACGCAGTATTTT. Amino acids: CASSRGLASDTQYF.

The V call is TRBV18, the J call TRBJ2-5, with TRBD1 matching over 7 bases. Near its end, the DNA agrees better with TRBJ2-7, so the J call may be wrong. The germline V gene has CDR1 KGHSH and CDR2 LQKENI. The CDR3 contains 14 residues. The CDR3 DNA reads as TGTGCCAGCTCAGTACAGGGGTATCTTTACGAGCAGTACTTC. Amino acids: CASSVQGYLYEQYF.

The V call is TRBV5-1, the J call TRBJ2-1; TRBD2 matches 8 bases. This CDR3 comprises 15 residues. V gave up 0 bases and J gave up 3 bases; unmatched junction bases: 2. In germline, CDR1 is SGHRS, CDR2 YFSETQ. As DNA, the CDR3 is TGCGCCAGCAGCTTGGACGCGGGGGGCTACAATGAGCAGTTCTTC. This gives the protein CASSLDAGGYNEQFF.

The J gene is TRBJ1-5, the V gene TRBV9, with TRBD1 matching 8 bases. The germline gives CDR1 SGDLS, CDR2 YYNGEE. The CDR3 has 12 amino acids. Trimming removed 8 bases from V and 5 bases from J; junction bases left unmatched: 3. The CDR3 DNA is TGTGCCAGTTCGACAGGGGATCAGCCCCAGCATTTT. Protein: CASSTGDQPQHF.

The chain joins TRBV2 to TRBJ2-1; possibly TRBD2 for D (5 bases). Trimming removed 0 bases at V and 7 bases at J, with 13 bases between. CDR1 and CDR2 (germline): SNHLY, FYNNEI. The CDR3 sequence is 15 residues long. The CDR3 is CASSEALWRGNEQFF. The DNA for the CDR3 is TGTGCCAGCAGTGAAGCGCTTTGGCGAGGGAATGAGCAGTTCTTC. The full variable domain, rest sourced from reference TRBV2 and TRBJ2-1, is EPEVTQTPSHQVTQMGQEVILRCVPISNHLYFYWYRQILGQKVEFLVSFYNNEISEKSEIFDDQFSVERPDGSNFTLKIRSTKLEDSAMYFCASSEALWRGNEQFFGPGTRLTVL.

The V call is TRBV6-6, the J call TRBJ1-2; unclear D gene. The CDR3 is made up of 15 amino acids. Germline V gene lookup returns CDR1 MNHNY and CDR2 SVGAGI (reference sequence). V was pared by 0 bases and J by 3 bases, with 11 bases between. CDR3 region: CASSYSPDKHYGYTF. The CDR3 DNA reads as TGTGCCAGCAGTTACTCTCCTGACAAGCACTATGGCTACACCTTC.

This clone has just one count. This rearrangement joins TRBV28 to TRBJ1-6; D not certain. V lost 5 bases and J 10 bases, leaving 6 bases between the germline ends. This CDR3 has 11 amino acids. Per germline, CDR1 MDHEN and CDR2 SYDVKM. The CDR3 DNA follows: TGTGCCAGCAGTCGGTCCTCACCCCTCCACTTT. Translation: CASSRSSPLHF. The variable domain in full, with the rest retrieved from reference TRBV28 and TRBJ1-6, is DVKVTQSSRYLVKRTGEKVFLECVQDMDHENMFWYRQDPGLGLRLIYFSYDVKMKEKGDIPEGYSVSREKKERFSLILESASTNQTSMYLCASSRSSPLHFGNGTRLTVT.

The chain couples TRBV12-5 to TRBJ1-5, with D unclear. Trimming removed 7 bases from V and 6 bases from J, with 13 bases in between. In germline, CDR1 is LGHNT, CDR2 FRNRAP. This CDR3 comprises 13 residues. CDR3 loop: CASAPPYGQPQHF. CDR3 DNA sequence: TGTGCTAGTGCCCCCCCTTACGGTCAGCCCCAGCATTTT.

The chain uses TRBV7-8 and TRBJ2-7; no definite D call. The CDR3 covers 15 residues. The germline CDR1 and CDR2 sequences are SGHVS and FQNEAQ. The germline V and J ends were trimmed by 1 base and 1 base, with 11 bases remaining between them. CDR3: CASSLESGLSYEQYF. CDR3 DNA sequence: TGTGCCAGCAGCTTAGAGTCAGGCCTTTCCTACGAGCAGTACTTC.

The V and J genes are TRBV5-5 and TRBJ1-2; possible D gene TRBD1, 6 bases. With 3 bases removed from V and 3 bases from J, the gap between germline ends came to 12 bases. CDR1 and CDR2 from the germline V gene are SGHKS and YYEKEE (reference sequence). This CDR3 is 14 amino acids long. DNA for the CDR3: TGTGCCAGCAGCTCCCTACAGGGTGACTATGGCTACACCTTC. Translated, it gives CASSSLQGDYGYTF.

In this sample, this clone turned up a few times. The chain carries TRBV19 and TRBJ1-5, with 7 bases lining up with TRBD1. This CDR3 spans 15 amino acids. Per the germline V gene, CDR1 is LNHDA and CDR2 is SQIVND (reference sequence). The V and J ends lost 5 bases and 6 bases, in that order; junction bases with no gene match: 10. CDR3 region: CASSPTGVTIQPQHF. The CDR3 DNA sequence: TGTGCCAGTAGTCCCACAGGGGTAACCATTCAGCCCCAGCATTTT.

The chain links TRBV6-5 to TRBJ1-5; 8 nucleotides align to TRBD1. Germline trimming cut 6 bases from V and 11 bases from J; bases unmatched to any gene: 9. CDR3 size: 13 residues. Germline CDR1 MNHEY, CDR2 SVGAGI. The CDR3 region is CASSPRTGRAQHF. As DNA, the CDR3 is TGTGCCAGCAGCCCCCGGACAGGGAGAGCCCAGCATTTT.

The rearrangement links TRBV27 to TRBJ2-1; 8 bases are shared with TRBD1. Per the germline V gene, CDR1 is MNHEY and CDR2 is SMNVEV (reference sequence). This CDR3 contains 17 residues. After removal of 3 bases from V and 4 bases from J, the junction contained 11 bases not matched to a gene. For the CDR3, the DNA is TGTGCCAGCAGTTTCGGGGGTGTGGGACAGGTATACAATGAGCAGTTCTTC. Translation gives CASSFGGVGQVYNEQFF.

This clone has only a few counts. The rearrangement links TRBV27 to TRBJ1-1; perhaps TRBD1 as D (5 bases). The length of the CDR3 is 13 residues. From germline, CDR1 is MNHEY and CDR2 SMNVEV (reference sequence). Trimming shortened V by 6 bases and J by 4 bases, and 12 bases separated the two germline ends. CDR3 sequence reads: CASSLDKATEAFF. The CDR3 DNA reads as TGTGCCAGCAGCCTGGACAAGGCCACTGAAGCTTTCTTT.

The chain uses TRBV5-6 and TRBJ1-3, with a weak D call TRBD1 (5 bases). This CDR3 is built from 15 residues. V lost 0 bases and J lost 2, with 9 bases in between. Germline-derived CDR1 and CDR2 are SGHDT and YYEEEE. DNA for the CDR3: TGTGCCAGCAGCTTGGTCTTAGGGGCTGGAAACACCATATATTTT. Translation: CASSLVLGAGNTIYF.

The chain joins TRBV18 to TRBJ1-1, with 8 bases matching TRBD1. With V trimmed by 1 base and J by 5 bases, 6 bases remained unmatched. Germline lookup yields CDR1 KGHSH and CDR2 LQKENI. This CDR3 region has 15 residues. Here the CDR3 reads CASSPRGRGHTEAFF. The CDR3 DNA reads as TGTGCCAGCTCACCACGTGGCAGGGGGCATACTGAAGCTTTCTTT. Filled out from reference TRBV18 and TRBJ1-1, the complete variable domain reads NAGVMQNPRHLVRRRGQEARLRCSPMKGHSHVYWYRQLPEEGLKFMVYLQKENIIDESGMPKERFSAEFPKEGPSILRIQQVVRGDSAAYFCASSPRGRGHTEAFFGQGTRLTVV.

In DNA form, the CDR3 reads TGCGCCAGCAGCTCGGGGGGATTTACAGGATACGAGCAGTACTTC. Translation: CASSSGGFTGYEQYF. The chain uses TRBV5-1 and TRBJ2-7; 7 bases map to TRBD2. The length of the CDR3 is 15 residues. Germline values: CDR1 SGHRS, CDR2 YFSETQ. V lost 3 bases and J lost 4; bases outside the gene matches: 10.

This clone was seen just once. The V gene is TRBV5-1, the J gene TRBJ1-4; tentative D call: TRBD1 (5 bases). CDR3 length: 17 residues. Trimming removed 1 base from V and 1 base from J, with 14 bases in between. Looked up from germline, CDR1 is SGHRS and CDR2 is YFSETQ. In DNA, the CDR3 is TGCGCCAGCAGCTTGACAGGACGGGCGGAAACTAATGAAAAACTGTTTTTT. It specifies CASSLTGRAETNEKLFF. The full variable domain, rest sourced from reference TRBV5-1 and TRBJ1-4, is KAGVTQTPRYLIKTRGQQVTLSCSPISGHRSVSWYQQTPGQGLQFLFEYFSETQRNKGNFPGRFSGRQFSNSRSEMNVSTLELGDSALYLCASSLTGRAETNEKLFFGSGTQLSVL.

The chain employs TRBV7-2 and TRBJ2-7; 7 bases are a match to TRBD2. Germline CDR1 and CDR2: SGHTA and FQGNSA. This CDR3 contains 13 residues. The trim removed 4 bases at V and 2 bases at J, leaving 2 bases unmatched. The CDR3 region has the DNA TGTGCCAGCAGCTGGGGGGGGGCCTACGAGCAGTACTTC. Its translation is CASSWGGAYEQYF.

This clone showed up just a few times. A junction end diverges from the germline sequence, so it may reflect a read error. This sequence joins TRBV7-9 and TRBJ2-1; TRBD2 aligns across 10 bases. Germline CDR1 reads SEHNR; CDR2 reads FQNEAQ (reference sequence). This CDR3 spans 16 amino acids. CDR3: CSSSFSGGSHYNEQFF. The CDR3 nucleotides are TGTTCCAGCAGCTTTAGCGGGGGGTCTCACTACAATGAGCAGTTCTTC.

The CDR3 loop is CASSVELRNTDTQYF. DNA of the CDR3: TGTGCCAGCAGCGTAGAACTGAGAAACACAGATACGCAGTATTTT. The chain carries TRBV9 and TRBJ2-3; no firm D call. Germline-derived CDR1 and CDR2 are SGDLS and YYNGEE. V was shortened by 0 bases and J by 2 bases, with 10 bases between the two germline ends. The CDR3 is 15 residues long.

This clone was found a few times. This chain links TRBV5-4 with TRBJ2-3; 7 nucleotides line up with TRBD2. J was trimmed by 3 bases and V by 3 bases; bases with no gene match: 4. Germline V lookup: CDR1 SGHNT, CDR2 YYREEE (reference sequence). This CDR3 is built from 14 residues. The CDR3 spells CASSYGLVTDTQYF. The DNA of the CDR3 is TGTGCCAGCAGCTACGGACTAGTGACAGATACGCAGTATTTT.